The clone carrying this TCR beta chain has only a few counts. No antigen is known for it. This CDR3 is 16 amino acids long. Germline V gene sequence: CDR1 SNHLY, CDR2 FYNNEI. Trimming took 5 bases from V and 0 from J, leaving 17 bases between them. Samples came from axillary lymph nodes draining the breast cancer. The sample comes from a study of breast tumors, draining lymph nodes, adjacent tissues. General observations from the study: Findings are consistent with lymph node origin and intratumoral expansion of most tumor T cells. Tumor and nontumor repertoires were significantly more similar in luminal-like than in basal-like breast cancer. Tumor repertoires ranked between lymph nodes and nontumor tissue in diversity, with V and J gene preferences.

One entry per CDR3 protein, called by TCRdb with MiXCR from the multiplex PCR reads. The sample includes some 150,000 distinct CDR3 sequences, more than 20% of them seen just once. This chain joins TRBV2 and TRBJ2-7; the D is unclear. The TCR sequence derives from a female donor with breast cancer. Some clones in this sample may be carry-over from other donors' samples. The specimen sequenced was axillary lymph node tissue. CDR3 sequence (DNA): TGTGCCAGCAGTTCCATCCTAGGGTTAGGCTCCTACGAGCAGTACTTC. Encoded protein: CASSSILGLGSYEQYF.